The clone carrying this T cell receptor (beta chain) was seen repeatedly, ten times or more. Its antigen remains unidentified. Trimming took 5 bases from V and 8 from J; bases not matched to a gene: 12. The CDR3 is 16 residues long. The germline gives CDR1 MDHEN, CDR2 SYDVKM. These data originate in a study of identical twins. Whole-study results and caveats: Where beta out-of-frame sequences were concerned, excess twin sharing was weaker. Zero-insertion findings could be partly confounded by invariant cells (MAIT and iNKT cells). For cord blood, abundant beta clonotypes had fewer insertions, unlike memory repertoires, which showed none. The study based its conclusions on cross-sectional statistical analysis and did not follow the same donors.

TCRdb itself ran the 5' RACE reads through MiXCR, one entry per CDR3 protein. Of nearly 250,000 distinct CDR3 sequences in the sample, 5.5% to 7% were seen once. These data also featured in a second study, about yellow fever vaccine responses in identical twins.

The clonotype comes from a woman between 18 and 29 years old in good health. The rearrangement joins TRBV28 to TRBJ1-2; TRBD1 aligns across 12 bases. The sequenced sample consisted of memory (CD45RO+) T cells sorted from blood. CDR3 coding DNA: TGTGCCAGCAGTCGGAGAGGGGACAGGGGGCTTAGGGGCTACACCTTC. Its protein is CASSRRGDRGLRGYTF.